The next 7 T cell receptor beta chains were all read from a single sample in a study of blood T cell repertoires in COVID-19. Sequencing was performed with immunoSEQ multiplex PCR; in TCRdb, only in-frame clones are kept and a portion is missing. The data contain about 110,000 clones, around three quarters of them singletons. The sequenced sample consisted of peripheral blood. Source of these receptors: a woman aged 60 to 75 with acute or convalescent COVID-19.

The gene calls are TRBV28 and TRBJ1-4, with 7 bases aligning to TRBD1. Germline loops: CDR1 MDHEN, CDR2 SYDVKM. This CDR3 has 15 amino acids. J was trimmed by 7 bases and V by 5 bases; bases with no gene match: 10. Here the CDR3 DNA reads TGTGCCAGCAGTCCAGCCGGGACAGCGCGTGAAAAACTGTTTTTT. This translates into CASSPAGTAREKLFF.

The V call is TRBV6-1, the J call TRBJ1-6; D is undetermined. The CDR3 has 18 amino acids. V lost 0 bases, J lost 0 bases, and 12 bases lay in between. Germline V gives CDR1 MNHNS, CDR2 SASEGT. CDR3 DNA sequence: TGTGCCAGCAGTGAAGCTGTAGGCTCTAGCTCCTATAATTCACCCCTCCACTTT. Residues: CASSEAVGSSSYNSPLHF.

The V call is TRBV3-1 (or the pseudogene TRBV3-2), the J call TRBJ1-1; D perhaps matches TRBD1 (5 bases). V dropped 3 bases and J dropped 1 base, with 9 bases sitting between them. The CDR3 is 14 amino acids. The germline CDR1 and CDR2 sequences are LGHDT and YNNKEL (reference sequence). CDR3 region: CASSQGLRNTEAFF. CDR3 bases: TGTGCCAGCAGCCAGGGACTGAGGAACACTGAAGCTTTCTTT.

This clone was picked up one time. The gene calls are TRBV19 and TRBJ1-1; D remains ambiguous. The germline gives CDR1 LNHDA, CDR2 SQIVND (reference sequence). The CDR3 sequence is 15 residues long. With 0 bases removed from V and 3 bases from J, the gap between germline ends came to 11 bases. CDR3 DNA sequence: TGTGCCAGTAGTATAGAGGTCAGTACCTACACTGAAGCTTTCTTT. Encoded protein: CASSIEVSTYTEAFF.

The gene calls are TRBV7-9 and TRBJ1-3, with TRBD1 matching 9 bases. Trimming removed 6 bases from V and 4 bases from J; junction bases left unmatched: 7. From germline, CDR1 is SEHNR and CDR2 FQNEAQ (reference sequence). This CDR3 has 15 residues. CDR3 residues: CASSKQGASGNTIYF. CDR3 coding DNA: TGTGCCAGCAGTAAACAGGGGGCATCAGGAAACACCATATATTTT.

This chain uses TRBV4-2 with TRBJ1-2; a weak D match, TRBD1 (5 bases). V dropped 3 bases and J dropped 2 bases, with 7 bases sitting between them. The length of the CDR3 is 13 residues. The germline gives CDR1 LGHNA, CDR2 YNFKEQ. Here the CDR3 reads CASSQSGNYGYTF. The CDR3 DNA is TGTGCCAGCAGCCAGTCAGGGAACTATGGCTACACCTTC.

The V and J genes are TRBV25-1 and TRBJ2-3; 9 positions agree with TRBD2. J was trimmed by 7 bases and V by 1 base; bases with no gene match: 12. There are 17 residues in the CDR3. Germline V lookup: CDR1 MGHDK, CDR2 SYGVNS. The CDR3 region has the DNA TGTGCCAGCAGTGAATGGGTCTCTGGCGGGGGGGCGTATACGCAGTATTTT. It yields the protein CASSEWVSGGGAYTQYF.